These 32 T cell receptor beta chains were all obtained from the same sample, sequenced in a study of molecular identifiers for immune sequencing clone quantification. TCRdb reanalysed the PCR reads using MiXCR and keeps one entry per CDR3 protein. The sample yields roughly 630,000 distinct CDR3 sequences, roughly 23% seen once. The sequencing sample was made of naive CD8+ T cells from blood, with Jurkat cell RNA spiked in. As for subset: FACS-sorted CD8+CD4-CCR7+CD45RA+ naive T cells. The receptors were gathered from a human donor in good health. Some libraries in this study had Jurkat cell RNA spiked in.

About this clonotype itself: The likely explanation is a read error, given a far larger clone one base away. This chain links TRBV7-2 with TRBJ1-1, with D uncertain. Germline V gives CDR1 SGHTA, CDR2 FQGNSA. The CDR3 covers 13 residues. CDR3 bases: TGTGCCAGCAGCCTTACGATGAACGCTGAAGCTTTCTTT. This codes for CASSLTMNAEAFF.

This clonotype has at least ten counts. The genes are TRBV6-5 and TRBJ2-2; possibly TRBD2 for D (5 bases). Germline assignment: CDR1 MNHEY and CDR2 SVGAGI. CDR3 length: 12 residues. Trimming removed 6 bases at V and 7 bases at J, with 9 bases between. CDR3: CASSPRGGELFF. In DNA, the CDR3 is TGTGCCAGCAGCCCCCGGGGCGGGGAGCTGTTTTTT.

Ten or more counts support this clonotype. This sequence joins TRBV6-2 or TRBV6-3 and TRBJ2-5, with a possible D match to TRBD1 (6 bases). The CDR3 is made up of 14 amino acids. Trimming removed 5 bases at V and 1 base at J, with 11 bases between. Per the germline V gene, CDR1 is MNHEY and CDR2 is SVGEGT. CDR3 in DNA: TGTGCCAGCAGTGCAACAGGGACCCAAGAGACCCAGTACTTC. Translation: CASSATGTQETQYF.

The chain has TRBV25-1 and TRBJ1-6, with D uncertain. Germline V CDR1 and CDR2: MGHDK, SYGVNS. CDR3 length: 17 amino acids. The V gene lost 6 bases and the J gene lost 6 bases, with 21 bases spanning the gap. The CDR3 region is CASSVPTSHPSNSPLHF. The CDR3 DNA is TGTGCCAGCAGCGTCCCTACATCGCACCCCTCTAATTCACCCCTCCACTTT.

This clonotype was observed a handful of times. The chain recombines TRBV12-3 or TRBV12-4 with TRBJ2-7; D may match TRBD1 or TRBD2 (6 bases each). The CDR3 runs 15 residues. V was shortened by 7 bases and J by 6 bases, with 22 bases between the two germline ends. The chain's CDR3 is CASIKEAGGLGEQYF. In DNA, the CDR3 is TGTGCCAGCATCAAAGAAGCCGGGGGCCTGGGCGAGCAGTACTTC.

A few counts support this clonotype. As DNA, the CDR3 is TGTGCCAGCAGCTTAGCGGGCAGGGGGATAGACGAGCAGTACTTC. This translates into CASSLAGRGIDEQYF. The genes are TRBV7-2 and TRBJ2-7; 7 bases agree with TRBD1. CDR3 length: 15 residues. The V segment lost 0 bases and the J segment 5 bases; nucleotides outside the gene matches: 7. Germline lookup yields CDR1 SGHTA and CDR2 FQGNSA.

At least ten counts were recorded for this clonotype. The rearrangement joins TRBV6-6 to TRBJ2-1, with D unclear. CDR1 and CDR2 (germline): MNHNY, SVGAGI (reference sequence). V was pared by 6 bases and J by 0 bases, with 12 bases between. This CDR3 has 15 residues. The CDR3 loop is CASSPSRSSYNEQFF. CDR3 coding DNA: TGTGCCAGCAGCCCCTCCAGAAGCTCCTACAATGAGCAGTTCTTC.

The gene calls are TRBV7-9 and TRBJ2-1; TRBD1 aligns across 9 bases. CDR3 length: 14 residues. V shed 5 bases, J shed 8 bases, and the junction held 7 bases outside the gene matches. The germline gives CDR1 SEHNR, CDR2 FQNEAQ (reference sequence). Here the CDR3 reads CASSRTGVFHEQFF. CDR3 nucleotide sequence: TGTGCCAGCAGCCGGACAGGGGTGTTTCATGAGCAGTTCTTC.

V usage is TRBV29-1 and J usage is TRBJ2-1; a possible D gene is TRBD1 (5 bases). Germline CDR1 is SQVTM and CDR2 is ANQGSEA. CDR3 length equals 8 residues. Trimming took off 7 bases at V and 12 bases at J, with 7 bases between the two ends. The CDR3 nucleotides read TGCAGCGGGGGCCCGCAGTTCTTC. It yields the protein CSGGPQFF.

As regards this clonotype: A much larger clonotype is one base distant, so this may be a read error. The conserved closing phenylalanine or tryptophan is absent in this CDR3, likely reflecting a read error. The rearrangement joins TRBV20-1 to TRBJ2-4, with D possibly matching TRBD1 (5 bases). The germline CDR1 and CDR2 sequences are DFQATT and SNEGSKA (reference sequence). V dropped 4 bases and J dropped 6 bases, with 10 bases sitting between them. The CDR3 totals 12 residues. In DNA form, the CDR3 reads TGCAGTGCTATCGGACACGGAAACATTCAGTACATC. Translated, it gives CSAIGHGNIQYI.

V is TRBV27 and J is TRBJ2-7; D call uncertain. The germline V gene has CDR1 MNHEY and CDR2 SMNVEV (reference sequence). The CDR3 is 16 amino acids. V was shortened by 2 bases and J by 0 bases, with 14 bases between the two germline ends. CDR3 sequence: CASSLIWGEASYEQYF. The CDR3 nucleotides are TGTGCCAGCAGTTTAATTTGGGGTGAAGCCTCCTACGAGCAGTACTTC.

A few counts support this clonotype. The chain combines TRBV7-8 with TRBJ2-5, with D possibly called TRBD1 or TRBD2 (5 bases each). This CDR3 contains 16 residues. CDR1 and CDR2 from the germline V gene are SGHVS and FQNEAQ. Trimming shortened V by 1 base and J by 0 bases, and 12 bases separated the two germline ends. CDR3 residues: CASSLEGRTNQETQYF. CDR3 coding DNA: TGTGCCAGCAGCTTAGAGGGACGGACAAACCAAGAGACCCAGTACTTC. Drawing the rest from reference TRBV7-8 and TRBJ2-5, the complete variable domain is GAGVSQSPRYKVAKRGQDVALRCDPISGHVSLFWYQQALGQGPEFLTYFQNEAQLDKSGLPSDRFFAERPEGSVSTLKIQRTQQEDSAVYLCASSLEGRTNQETQYFGPGTRLLVL.

At least ten counts were recorded for this clonotype. The DNA for the CDR3 is TGTGCCAGCCTTAATGGACGGAACACTGAAGCTTTCTTT. Its translation: CASLNGRNTEAFF. The V gene is TRBV27, the J gene TRBJ1-1; D is unclear. Germline CDR1 reads MNHEY; CDR2 reads SMNVEV (reference sequence). Between the trimmed V and J ends, which lost 8 bases and 1 base, there was a span of 11 bases. The CDR3 sequence is 13 residues long.

This clonotype was counted between two and nine times. V gene TRBV27 combines with J gene TRBJ2-7, with TRBD2 as a possible D gene (6 bases). V was pared by 7 bases and J by 2 bases, with 12 bases between. CDR3 size: 13 residues. Per the germline V gene, CDR1 is MNHEY and CDR2 is SMNVEV (reference sequence). The CDR3 DNA sequence: TGTGCCAGCAAAGAACGGGAGCCCTACGAGCAGTACTTC. It specifies CASKEREPYEQYF.

In the case of this clonotype: One end of the junction fails to match germline, which may point to a read error. The genes are TRBV7-7 and TRBJ2-5; D tentatively fits TRBD1 or TRBD2 (5 bases each). The CDR3 contains 12 residues. Germline CDR1 reads SSHAT; CDR2 reads FNYEAQ (reference sequence). CDR3 in DNA: TGTGCTAGCAGCAGGGACCGAGAGACCCAGTACTTC. This codes for CASSRDRETQYF.

This clonotype was detected ten times or more. This chain links TRBV12-3 or TRBV12-4 with TRBJ1-2, with D unclear. Trimming left V 4 bases short and J 1 base short, with 10 bases between. There are 14 residues in the CDR3. The CDR3 sequence is CASSSAASNYGYTF. The CDR3 DNA is TGTGCCAGCAGTTCCGCGGCGAGTAACTATGGCTACACCTTC.

On this clonotype: A read error may explain this, as a much larger clone is one base away. The chain employs TRBV2 and TRBJ1-1, with a weak D call TRBD1 (6 bases). The CDR3 spans 13 residues. Germline V gives CDR1 SNHLY, CDR2 FYNNEI. CDR3 in amino acids: CACSERGGTEAFF. CDR3 nucleotides: TGTGCCTGCAGTGAGAGGGGGGGCACTGAAGCTTTCTTT.

In its sample, this clonotype was seen many times. The chain recombines TRBV28 with TRBJ2-7, with a weak D call TRBD1 (6 bases). The CDR3 covers 14 residues. Germline CDR1 reads MDHEN; CDR2 reads SYDVKM. V lost 6 bases to trimming and J lost 4 bases, with 16 bases between them. The CDR3 DNA reads TGTGCCAGCAGCGACAGACAGGCGTATTACGAGCAGTACTTC. Protein sequence: CASSDRQAYYEQYF. Supplemented by reference TRBV28 and TRBJ2-7, the full variable domain reads DVKVTQSSRYLVKRTGEKVFLECVQDMDHENMFWYRQDPGLGLRLIYFSYDVKMKEKGDIPEGYSVSREKKERFSLILESASTNQTSMYLCASSDRQAYYEQYFGPGTRLTVT.

This clonotype showed up just a few times. The V call is TRBV5-6, the J call TRBJ2-1; TRBD1 aligns across 7 bases. Germline-derived CDR1 and CDR2 are SGHDT and YYEEEE. CDR3 length: 13 residues. J gave up 10 bases and V 2 bases, and 6 bases lay outside the gene matches. CDR3 protein: CASSFRDSNEQFF. The CDR3 nucleotides read TGTGCCAGCAGCTTCCGGGACAGCAACGAGCAGTTCTTC.

The rearrangement uses TRBV7-2 and TRBJ2-5; 9 nucleotides align to TRBD1. The CDR3 is 17 residues long. The junction had 23 bases not matched to a gene; V was cut back by 5 bases and J by 13 bases. From germline, CDR1 is SGHTA and CDR2 FQGNSA. CDR3 sequence: CASSPTRGQGFIEPPYF. The CDR3 DNA is TGTGCCAGCAGCCCGACCAGGGGACAGGGCTTTATCGAGCCCCCGTACTTC.

As concerns this clonotype: Just one base apart from a much larger clone, this may be a read error. The chain employs TRBV6-6 and TRBJ2-1; tentative D call: TRBD2 (5 bases). CDR1 MNHNY and CDR2 SVGAGI come from the germline V gene (reference sequence). The CDR3 loop spans 13 amino acids. The CDR3 loop is CASTITGYNEKFF. CDR3 nucleotide sequence: TGTGCCAGCACAATTACGGGATACAATGAGAAGTTCTTC.

V is TRBV5-6 and J is TRBJ2-1; 10 positions agree with TRBD2. Unmatched junction bases numbered 3, after V lost 0 bases and J lost 3 bases. There are 16 residues in the CDR3. Germline-derived CDR1 and CDR2 are SGHDT and YYEEEE. DNA for the CDR3: TGTGCCAGCAGCTTGGGACTAGCGGGTAACTACAATGAGCAGTTCTTC. Protein product: CASSLGLAGNYNEQFF.

This clonotype was recorded many times. The genes are TRBV28 and TRBJ2-3; no clear D gene. This CDR3 spans 13 amino acids. The V end was cut by 5 bases, the J end by 5 bases, with 11 bases between. CDR1 and CDR2 from the germline V gene are MDHEN and SYDVKM. CDR3: CASSRTRRDTQYF. Here the CDR3 DNA reads TGTGCCAGCAGTCGAACCAGGAGAGATACGCAGTATTTT.

This clonotype showed up many times. The chain is built from TRBV4-1 and TRBJ2-7; no firm D call. This CDR3 region has 16 residues. The V gene lost 0 bases and the J gene lost 0 bases, with 12 bases spanning the gap. CDR1 MGHRA and CDR2 YSYEKL come from the germline V gene. The CDR3: CASSQEAPPSSYEQYF. The CDR3 region has the DNA TGCGCCAGCAGCCAAGAAGCACCTCCGAGCTCCTACGAGCAGTACTTC.

This clonotype has a handful of counts. The chain is built from TRBV4-3 and TRBJ2-7, with D possibly matching TRBD2 (5 bases). Germline loops: CDR1 LGHNA, CDR2 YSLEER. The CDR3 has 15 amino acids. Trimming pared 0 bases from V and 0 bases from J, leaving 9 bases between. Here the CDR3 reads CASSQDREASYEQYF. The CDR3 nucleotides read TGCGCCAGCAGCCAAGATCGGGAAGCCTCCTACGAGCAGTACTTC.

The chain combines TRBV4-1 with TRBJ2-5; possibly TRBD2 for D (5 bases). CDR1 and CDR2 from the germline V gene are MGHRA and YSYEKL. The CDR3 extends over 14 amino acids. Trimming removed 3 bases at V and 3 bases at J, with 11 bases between. In DNA form, the CDR3 reads TGCGCCAGCAGCCAGTGTCTAGCAGAAGAGACCCAGTACTTC. As protein: CASSQCLAEETQYF.

For this clonotype: A much larger clonotype is one base distant, so this may be a read error. The rearrangement links TRBV7-9 to TRBJ2-4, with D possibly being TRBD1 or TRBD2 (6 bases each). Per the germline V gene, CDR1 is SEHNR and CDR2 is FQNEAQ (reference sequence). This CDR3 contains 16 residues. This chain's CDR3 is CAGSAQGKGGKNIQYF. DNA of the CDR3: TGTGCCGGCAGCGCACAGGGAAAGGGGGGCAAAAACATTCAGTACTTC.

The chain links TRBV6-2 or TRBV6-3 to TRBJ2-5; TRBD2 might be the D (5 bases). The CDR3 has 14 residues. The germline V gene encodes CDR1 MNHEY and CDR2 SVGEGT. Trimming shortened V by 2 bases and J by 2 bases, and 9 bases separated the two germline ends. CDR3 region: CASSYASRQETQYF. CDR3 nucleotide sequence: TGTGCCAGCAGTTACGCTAGCCGACAAGAGACCCAGTACTTC.

A few counts support this clonotype. The chain combines TRBV18 with TRBJ2-5, with 10 positions matching TRBD2. This CDR3 comprises 15 residues. Unmatched junction bases numbered 6, after V lost 6 bases and J lost 2 bases. Germline values: CDR1 KGHSH, CDR2 LQKENI. CDR3 loop: CASSLSGGRQETQYF. CDR3 sequence (DNA): TGTGCCAGCTCCCTTAGCGGGGGGCGACAAGAGACCCAGTACTTC.

Ten or more counts support this clonotype. The rearrangement links TRBV6-6 to TRBJ2-1; weak D call: TRBD2 (6 bases). CDR3 length: 15 residues. The V gene lost 2 bases and the J gene lost 5 bases, with 13 bases spanning the gap. Germline lookup yields CDR1 MNHNY and CDR2 SVGAGI (reference sequence). CDR3 nucleotide sequence: TGTGCCAGCAGTTACGGGAGGCCCATTAACAATGAGCAGTTCTTC. It specifies CASSYGRPINNEQFF.

The chain uses TRBV11-2 and TRBJ2-5; no reliable D call. The V gene lost 4 bases and the J gene lost 5 bases, with 8 bases spanning the gap. Germline V gives CDR1 SGHAT, CDR2 FQNNGV. The CDR3 is made up of 12 amino acids. The CDR3 protein is CASSYRTETQYF. DNA of the CDR3: TGTGCCAGCAGCTACCGTACGGAGACCCAGTACTTC. Full variable domain (remainder filled in from reference TRBV11-2 and TRBJ2-5): EAGVAQSPRYKIIEKRQSVAFWCNPISGHATLYWYQQILGQGPKLLIQFQNNGVVDDSQLPKDRFSAERLKGVDSTLKIQPAKLEDSAVYLCASSYRTETQYFGPGTRLLVL.

This clonotype was detected only once. The J gene is TRBJ1-1, the V gene TRBV6-5; maybe TRBD1 (6 bases). The germline V and J ends were trimmed by 0 bases and 5 bases, with 19 bases remaining between them. In germline, CDR1 is MNHEY, CDR2 SVGAGI. The CDR3 consists of 17 residues. The CDR3 is CASSYSKLSGARTEAFF. In DNA, the CDR3 is TGTGCCAGCAGTTACTCGAAATTATCGGGGGCTCGGACTGAAGCTTTCTTT.